A single sample is the source of the 32 T cell receptor beta chains below, sequenced in a study of identical twins. TCRdb called the 5' RACE reads again in MiXCR, with one record for every CDR3 protein. The table shows a few hundred thousand distinct CDR3 sequences, with more than 9% occurring only once. This sample was shared with a second study, whose subject was yellow fever vaccine responses in identical twins.

Source material: PBMCs. Every receptor here comes from a young woman in good health.

The chain is built from TRBV20-1 and TRBJ2-7, with D possibly TRBD1 on 5 matching bases. The V end lost 4 bases, the J end lost 6 bases, and 25 bases lay between the germline ends. The CDR3 length is 16 residues. Looked up from germline, CDR1 is DFQATT and CDR2 is SNEGSKA (reference sequence). The CDR3 DNA follows: TGCAGTGCTACAGGAGCCGACAGCCCGGACCTCTCCGAGCAGTACTTC. This gives the protein CSATGADSPDLSEQYF.

In this sample, this clonotype turned up many times. The chain couples TRBV7-8 to TRBJ2-3; tentative D call: TRBD2 (5 bases). The V and J ends lost 4 bases and 1 base respectively, with 9 bases between them. Germline loops: CDR1 SGHVS, CDR2 FQNEAQ. This CDR3 spans 14 amino acids. Written as DNA, the CDR3 is TGTGCCAGCAGCTCGGGATCCGGCACAGATACGCAGTATTTT. It encodes CASSSGSGTDTQYF.

The chain uses TRBV6-2 or TRBV6-3 and TRBJ2-7; the D gene is possibly TRBD2 (6 bases). CDR1 and CDR2 (germline): MNHEY, SVGEGT. The CDR3 runs to 13 residues. V was cut by 2 bases and J by 5 bases, with 10 bases left in between. The CDR3 here is CASSYGEAHEQYF. The CDR3 DNA reads TGTGCCAGCAGTTACGGGGAGGCCCACGAGCAGTACTTC.

The J gene is TRBJ1-3, the V gene TRBV6-6; D is uncertain. In germline, CDR1 is MNHNY, CDR2 SVGAGI (reference sequence). The CDR3 covers 13 residues. The ends were cut back, 2 bases at V and 5 bases at J, with 7 bases in the middle. CDR3 sequence: CASSYQQRNTIYF. The CDR3 DNA is TGTGCCAGCAGTTACCAACAGAGAAACACCATATATTTT.

There are many counts of this clonotype. The genes are TRBV3-1 and TRBJ2-7, with D perhaps matching TRBD1 or TRBD2 (5 bases each). The CDR3 is made up of 15 amino acids. The V end was cut by 1 base, the J end by 2 bases, with 12 bases between. CDR1 and CDR2 from the germline V gene are LGHDT and YNNKEL (reference sequence). The CDR3 spells CASSQVGAMTYEQYF. The CDR3 region has the DNA TGTGCCAGCAGCCAAGTCGGGGCCATGACCTACGAGCAGTACTTC.

The gene calls are TRBV12-3 or TRBV12-4 and TRBJ2-7, with D unresolved. The V end lost 4 bases, the J end lost 1 base, and 11 bases lay between the germline ends. There are 14 residues in the CDR3. The CDR3, as DNA: TGTGCCAGCAGTTACCCAGCGACTTCCTACGAGCAGTACTTC. It encodes CASSYPATSYEQYF.

There are many counts of this clonotype. The J gene is TRBJ2-5, the V gene TRBV20-1, with TRBD2 identical over 14 bases. V shed 0 bases and J 5 bases; nucleotides not matched to a gene: 14. The CDR3 sequence is 19 residues long. Germline lookup yields CDR1 DFQATT and CDR2 SNEGSKA (reference sequence). The CDR3 spells CSARDWGGLAGELGETQYF. The CDR3 region has the DNA TGCAGTGCTAGAGATTGGGGGGGACTAGCGGGAGAGTTGGGGGAGACCCAGTACTTC.

The V call is TRBV28, the J call TRBJ2-1; TRBD2 might be the D (5 bases). Trimming shortened V by 3 bases and J by 0 bases, and 15 bases separated the two germline ends. This CDR3 has 17 amino acids. Germline V CDR1 and CDR2: MDHEN, SYDVKM. The CDR3 region is CASSFGPGRVSYNEQFF. The CDR3 coding sequence is TGTGCCAGCAGTTTTGGGCCTGGGCGGGTCTCCTACAATGAGCAGTTCTTC.

A word on this clonotype: Sequence at one end of the junction differs from germline and may be a read error. The chain has TRBV3-1 and TRBJ2-3, with 12 bases that match TRBD2. CDR1 and CDR2 from the germline V gene are LGHDT and YNNKEL (reference sequence). The CDR3 sequence is 18 residues long. The CDR3 DNA sequence: TGTGCCAGCTGCCAAGATCGAGGAACTAGCGGGAGGTTAGATACGCAGTATTTT. This encodes CASCQDRGTSGRLDTQYF.

J is TRBJ2-4 and V is TRBV25-1, with a possible D match to TRBD1 (6 bases). Germline assignment: CDR1 MGHDK and CDR2 SYGVNS. The ends were cut back, 2 bases at V and 4 bases at J, with 9 bases in the middle. The CDR3 has 14 residues. The CDR3: CASSERQGKNIQYF. The CDR3 DNA reads TGTGCCAGCAGTGAAAGGCAGGGGAAAAACATTCAGTACTTC.

This clonotype was seen at least ten times. The V call is TRBV11-2, the J call TRBJ2-3, with 15 bases aligning to TRBD2. Germline V lookup: CDR1 SGHAT, CDR2 FQNNGV. The CDR3 loop spans 17 amino acids. Trimming at V came to 2 bases and at J to 5 bases, leaving 5 bases not matched to a gene. CDR3 loop: CASSLRTSGRAIDTQYF. The DNA for the CDR3 is TGTGCCAGCAGCTTACGGACTAGCGGGAGGGCTATAGATACGCAGTATTTT. The full variable domain, rest sourced from reference TRBV11-2 and TRBJ2-3, is EAGVAQSPRYKIIEKRQSVAFWCNPISGHATLYWYQQILGQGPKLLIQFQNNGVVDDSQLPKDRFSAERLKGVDSTLKIQPAKLEDSAVYLCASSLRTSGRAIDTQYFGPGTRLTVL.

V gene TRBV5-1 combines with J gene TRBJ2-7; D is possibly TRBD1 (7 bases). Germline V gives CDR1 SGHRS, CDR2 YFSETQ. CDR3 length: 13 amino acids. Trimming removed 2 bases at V and 5 bases at J, with 11 bases between. CDR3 protein: CASSFQGGHEQYF. CDR3 DNA: TGCGCCAGCAGCTTCCAGGGGGGCCACGAGCAGTACTTC.

The V call is TRBV5-6, the J call TRBJ2-7; TRBD1 aligns across 9 bases. Per the germline V gene, CDR1 is SGHDT and CDR2 is YYEEEE. The CDR3 is 15 residues long. Losses at the gene ends were 4 bases for V and 3 bases for J; bases not matched to a gene: 8. The chain's CDR3 is CASSPSTGGDYEQYF. As DNA, the CDR3 is TGTGCCAGCAGCCCCTCGACAGGGGGTGACTACGAGCAGTACTTC.

V gene TRBV6-2 or TRBV6-3 combines with J gene TRBJ1-5, with D perhaps matching TRBD1 (5 bases). The CDR3 is 17 amino acids. The V gene's germline CDR1 is MNHEY and CDR2 SVGEGT. With 2 bases removed from V and 1 base from J, the gap between germline ends came to 15 bases. The CDR3 here is CASSYVAGGISNQPQHF. In nucleotides, the CDR3 is TGTGCCAGCAGTTACGTTGCCGGGGGGATCAGCAATCAGCCCCAGCATTTT.

This clonotype has only one observation. The chain employs TRBV29-1 and TRBJ2-1; D gene uncertain. Germline lookup yields CDR1 SQVTM and CDR2 ANQGSEA. The CDR3 sequence is 9 residues long. V lost 3 bases and J lost 12, with 6 bases in between. CDR3 residues: CSVDLGQFF. The CDR3 DNA sequence: TGCAGCGTTGACCTTGGGCAGTTCTTC.

This chain links TRBV10-3 with TRBJ2-7, with TRBD1 matching over 7 bases. Germline trimming cut 3 bases from V and 6 bases from J; bases unmatched to any gene: 5. The CDR3 covers 13 residues. Germline CDR1 and CDR2: ENHRY and SYGVKD. The CDR3 protein is CAISEGRDSEQYF. In DNA, the CDR3 is TGTGCCATCAGTGAAGGCAGGGACAGCGAGCAGTACTTC.

The rearrangement links TRBV11-2 to TRBJ2-1, with D possibly being TRBD1 (7 bases). V was pared by 9 bases and J by 7 bases, with 13 bases between. Germline values: CDR1 SGHAT, CDR2 FQNNGV. The CDR3 sequence is 12 residues long. The DNA for the CDR3 is TGTGCCAGTACACAGGGGAGGAATGAGCAGTTCTTC. Protein product: CASTQGRNEQFF.

This clonotype was seen only a few times. This chain links TRBV5-1 with TRBJ2-3, with D maybe TRBD1 (5 bases). This CDR3 is built from 15 residues. The V gene lost 2 bases and the J gene lost 2 bases, with 12 bases spanning the gap. The germline V gene encodes CDR1 SGHRS and CDR2 YFSETQ. This CDR3 reads CASSFGAPNTDTQYF. The CDR3 DNA follows: TGCGCCAGCAGCTTTGGGGCCCCGAACACAGATACGCAGTATTTT. Variable domain in full (rest from reference TRBV5-1 and TRBJ2-3): KAGVTQTPRYLIKTRGQQVTLSCSPISGHRSVSWYQQTPGQGLQFLFEYFSETQRNKGNFPGRFSGRQFSNSRSEMNVSTLELGDSALYLCASSFGAPNTDTQYFGPGTRLTVL.

The chain couples TRBV18 to TRBJ2-3; D is unresolved. There are 13 residues in the CDR3. V was shortened by 6 bases and J by 4 bases, with 11 bases between the two germline ends. Per germline, CDR1 KGHSH and CDR2 LQKENI. Written as DNA, the CDR3 is TGTGCCAGCTCTCCGGATGTCGCAGATACGCAGTATTTT. It is translated as CASSPDVADTQYF. The complete variable domain, with remaining parts taken from reference TRBV18 and TRBJ2-3, reads NAGVMQNPRHLVRRRGQEARLRCSPMKGHSHVYWYRQLPEEGLKFMVYLQKENIIDESGMPKERFSAEFPKEGPSILRIQQVVRGDSAAYFCASSPDVADTQYFGPGTRLTVL.

The rearrangement links TRBV5-1 to TRBJ2-2, with a tentative D call TRBD2 (6 bases). The germline V gene has CDR1 SGHRS and CDR2 YFSETQ. Between the trimmed V and J ends, which lost 0 bases and 6 bases, there was a span of 15 bases. CDR3 length: 16 amino acids. Here the CDR3 reads CASSLEGQGGAGELFF. CDR3 coding DNA: TGCGCCAGCAGCTTGGAGGGCCAAGGCGGGGCCGGGGAGCTGTTTTTT.

The chain is built from TRBV5-1 and TRBJ1-1, with no clear D. The V gene's germline CDR1 is SGHRS and CDR2 YFSETQ. The CDR3 extends over 14 amino acids. Trimming took off 0 bases at V and 1 base at J, with 7 bases between the two ends. The CDR3 spells CASSLDGENTEAFF. The CDR3 DNA follows: TGCGCCAGCAGCTTGGACGGGGAGAACACTGAAGCTTTCTTT.

J is TRBJ1-1 and V is TRBV7-2, with D possibly being TRBD1 (5 bases). The CDR3 contains 16 residues. Per the germline V gene, CDR1 is SGHTA and CDR2 is FQGNSA. V was pared by 7 bases and J by 11 bases, with 29 bases between. The CDR3 bases are TGTGCCAGCACCAGAGAAATAACTTTCAGGGAAGGTGGGGCTTTCTTT. Its translation is CASTREITFREGGAFF.

The genes are TRBV7-8 and TRBJ2-1; maybe TRBD2 (6 bases). Trimming stripped 7 bases from V and 3 bases from J, with 16 bases between. Looked up from germline, CDR1 is SGHVS and CDR2 is FQNEAQ. The CDR3 sequence is 15 residues long. The CDR3 DNA reads as TGTGCCAGCACCAATTCTAGCGCTAGCTACAATGAGCAGTTCTTC. This sequence encodes CASTNSSASYNEQFF.

The genes are TRBV7-9 and TRBJ2-7, with D maybe TRBD2 (6 bases). The CDR3 contains 16 residues. CDR1 is SEHNR, CDR2 FQNEAQ, per germline (reference sequence). V lost 5 bases to trimming and J lost 4 bases, with 21 bases between them. CDR3 sequence reads: CASSDFPGTEFYEQYF. As DNA, the CDR3 is TGTGCCAGCAGCGATTTCCCCGGGACTGAGTTTTACGAGCAGTACTTC. Based on the CDR3 plus reference TRBV7-9 and TRBJ2-7, the full variable domain is DTGVSQNPRHKITKRGQNVTFRCDPISEHNRLYWYRQTLGQGPEFLTYFQNEAQLEKSRLLSDRFSAERPKGSFSTLEIQRTEQGDSAMYLCASSDFPGTEFYEQYFGPGTRLTVT.

This clonotype was recorded many times. The rearrangement uses TRBV20-1 and TRBJ1-1, with a possible D match to TRBD1 (5 bases). The CDR3 loop spans 15 amino acids. Germline lookup yields CDR1 DFQATT and CDR2 SNEGSKA (reference sequence). The V end was cut by 4 bases, the J end by 1 base, with 16 bases between. CDR3 DNA sequence: TGCAGTGCTATGGGGCGAGTTGGGGCGAACACTGAAGCTTTCTTT. This encodes CSAMGRVGANTEAFF.

The chain recombines TRBV7-8 with TRBJ2-7; TRBD1 matches at 8 bases. Per the germline V gene, CDR1 is SGHVS and CDR2 is FQNEAQ. V lost 2 bases to trimming and J lost 3 bases; unmatched junction nucleotides: 9. The CDR3 length is 16 residues. CDR3 nucleotide sequence: TGTGCCAGCAGCTTACCTCCGGGACAGGACAACTACGAGCAGTACTTC. This translates into CASSLPPGQDNYEQYF.

The chain combines TRBV5-6 with TRBJ2-1, with 13 nucleotides matching TRBD2. Germline CDR1 reads SGHDT; CDR2 reads YYEEEE. The CDR3 is 20 amino acids. Unmatched junction bases numbered 13, after V lost 4 bases and J lost 0 bases. This chain's CDR3 is CASSAVGLAGVSSSYNEQFF. In nucleotides, the CDR3 is TGTGCCAGCAGCGCCGTTGGACTAGCGGGGGTTTCAAGCTCCTACAATGAGCAGTTCTTC.

This clonotype has only a few counts. This sequence joins TRBV9 and TRBJ1-2; D gene unclear. The CDR3 contains 15 residues. Germline-derived CDR1 and CDR2 are SGDLS and YYNGEE. Deletions cut 2 bases from V and 2 bases from J, with 13 bases between. CDR3 DNA sequence: TGTGCCAGCAGCGTGGGTGGGAGCTCCAACTATGGCTACACCTTC. It specifies CASSVGGSSNYGYTF.

A word on this clonotype: A read error is possible here, since a much larger clone lies one base away. The chain links TRBV5-1 to TRBJ2-5; 9 bases align to TRBD1. Germline-derived CDR1 and CDR2 are SGHRS and YFSETQ. J lost 3 bases, V lost 3 bases, and 3 bases had no gene match. The CDR3 sequence is 14 residues long. Here the CDR3 DNA reads TGCGCCAGCAGCTCCGGACAGGGGAAAGAGACCCAGTACTTC. Its protein is CASSSGQGKETQYF. Full variable domain (remainder filled in from reference TRBV5-1 and TRBJ2-5): KAGVTQTPRYLIKTRGQQVTLSCSPISGHRSVSWYQQTPGQGLQFLFEYFSETQRNKGNFPGRFSGRQFSNSRSEMNVSTLELGDSALYLCASSSGQGKETQYFGPGTRLLVL.

As for this clonotype: Germline and junction disagree at one end, which may indicate a read error. The chain is built from TRBV7-8 and TRBJ2-2, with D perhaps matching TRBD1 (5 bases). Germline V lookup: CDR1 SGHVS, CDR2 FQNEAQ. The CDR3 is made up of 16 amino acids. As DNA, the CDR3 is TGTGCCAGAAGCTTAAGTCCAGGGCCGAACACCGGGGAGCTGTTTTTT. This encodes CARSLSPGPNTGELFF.

The chain links TRBV10-3 to TRBJ1-4, with D uncertain. Trimming pared 7 bases from V and 5 bases from J, leaving 11 bases between. There are 13 residues in the CDR3. Per germline, CDR1 ENHRY and CDR2 SYGVKD. CDR3 DNA sequence: TGTGCCATCACCCCAGCGTTAAATGAAAAACTGTTTTTT. Its protein is CAITPALNEKLFF.

This clonotype was seen only a few times. The chain has TRBV7-9 and TRBJ2-7; D unclear. The germline gives CDR1 SEHNR, CDR2 FQNEAQ (reference sequence). V was trimmed by 6 bases and J by 2 bases, leaving 17 bases between them. The CDR3 loop spans 15 amino acids. The CDR3 DNA is TGTGCCAGCAGGGCTAGTGGAGAAGTACCCTACGAGCAGTACTTC. This codes for CASRASGEVPYEQYF.